The present TCR beta chain was sequenced within a study of T cells in Graves' hyperthyroidism and ophthalmopathy (dated by TCRdb to the late 2010s). Describing the broader study: Peripheral blood samples were taken at initial diagnosis, before any treatment was given. The study also compared thyroid tissue and blood T-cell repertoires from a handful of Graves' hyperthyroidism patients. Prospective prediction of ophthalmopathy was tested in an independent validation cohort of about 19 hyperthyroidism patients and 17 patients who later progressed to ophthalmopathy. To identify TCR V-J signatures that set the groups apart, the researchers used a discovery cohort of about a hundred patients, made up of under 50 with Graves' ophthalmopathy and some 58 with stable Graves' hyperthyroidism. The 95 to 100 discovery patients were randomly divided into training and test sets at a 7:3 ratio. The paper describes TCR Vbeta CDR3 sequencing of 135 peripheral blood samples, made up of 43 ophthalmopathy patients, around 78 hyperthyroidism patients and 17 progressor patients. Following sampling, methimazole starting at 30 mg daily was given to hyperthyroidism patients, and high-dose intravenous methylprednisolone was given to ophthalmopathy patients.

This clonotype was seen ten or more times. Its antigen specificity is not known. No qualities accompany the bases; no much larger clone lies one base away. The junction shows trimming of 6 bases on V and 6 bases on J, and the gene matches do not reach 5 bases of it. Counted from cysteine to phenylalanine, this CDR3 has 13 amino acids. The sequence is cut down to CDR3 DNA, 39 bases in frame from base 1. CDR1 and CDR2 (ENHRY, SYGVKD) derive from the germline V gene. Graves' hyperthyroidism was defined as stable when no progression to ophthalmopathy occurred over 18 months of follow-up. Hyperthyroidism patients were newly diagnosed, had a disease duration of under 2 months, and were aged 18 to 65 years. Exclusion was applied to patients with uncontrolled infections, other autoimmune diseases, pregnancy or lactation. Diagnoses were based on clinical symptoms, serum thyroxine and TRAb, thyroid ultrasound and orbital computed tomography. PBMCs were isolated from about 9 ml of fresh peripheral blood by Ficoll-Paque density gradient centrifugation. Total RNA was extracted using Trizol reagent, and RNA quality was assessed on an Agilent 2100 Bioanalyzer.

The TCR beta CDR3 regions were amplified from RNA transcripts. A first-round RT-PCR of the TCR CDR3 used the HTBI primer set with the Qiagen OneStep RT-PCR kit. Libraries were constructed in a second round of multiplex PCR, after which size selection and purification were carried out. Libraries were sequenced paired-end with 100 bp reads on an Illumina HiSeq2000. The paper's processing steps were these. SOAPnuke was used to process the raw data, removing reads that contained adapters or uncalled bases, had a mean Phred below 15, or lacked an exact match to the constant primer or identifier. COPE v1.2.5 was used to merge high-quality paired reads, and clonotypes were defined as unique nucleotide sequences. Clonotypes were aligned to IMGT TRBV, TRBD and TRBJ reference segments using MiTCR v1.1. Only V-J combinations with frequency above 0.0001, covering approximately 99% of repertoires, were analysed. A TCS score was defined as the ratio between F50 (clonal expansion) and ExV (chaos), using BLOSUM62-based TCRdist between CDR3 peptides within each V-J. Welch's t-statistics and random forest reduced just over 500 V-J features to about 12, which were used in a naive Bayes classifier (R e1071). TCRdb's own reprocessing of the public reads used fastp at Q25 and MiXCR and kept productive beta chains. Rows with one shared CDR3 protein collapse into an entry with the most common genes and DNA. The V and J calls were determined by TCRdb, not by the authors. This sample is represented by a few hundred thousand distinct CDR3 sequences; over 10% of them were singletons. The ten biggest clones cover roughly 8.3% of the sample.

Study-level results and caveats: Sample size was not statistically predetermined, and investigators were not blinded to group allocation. A 13 V-J signature model separated ophthalmopathy from stable hyperthyroidism, with about 88% sensitivity and just under 84% specificity in cross-validation and 80%/75% in testing. Most expanded thyroid clonotypes (frequency above 0.001) were also found in blood, which suggests that blood repertoires may mirror thyroid immune responses. In validation, the model predicted progression to ophthalmopathy with 65% to 71% sensitivity and 72% to 85% specificity, a median of about 6.7 months before onset.

This clonotype was sampled from a woman aged 18-29 years with Graves' hyperthyroidism. The rearranged segments are TRBV10-3 and TRBJ1-2, and 9 junctional nucleotides match TRBD1. Sequenced sample: blood. CDR3 region: CAISLQGADGYTF. The DNA sequence follows: TGTGCCATCAGCTTACAGGGGGCCGATGGCTACACCTTC.